This entry concerns a single T cell receptor beta chain. The antigen is not known. The data are from a study of yellow fever vaccine responses in identical twins. Whole-study findings and limits: Twins' vaccine T cell responses reportedly seemed partly convergent and partly personalized.

In TCRdb, the RT-PCR reads were re-called with MiXCR into one record per CDR3 protein. Among about 19,000 distinct CDR3 sequences listed, around 70% were seen once. Per germline, CDR1 MNHNS and CDR2 SASEGT. The trim removed 7 bases at V and 0 bases at J, leaving 12 bases unmatched. The CDR3 is 17 amino acids. The source of this sequence is a young woman who received the yellow fever vaccine. The sample consisted of T cells from blood (PBMCs), unsorted or a sorted subset (not recorded which), taken before or after yellow fever vaccination (not recorded which). The chain recombines TRBV6-1 with TRBJ1-5; 7 bases line up with TRBD1. The CDR3 is CASNNRDSEYSNQPQHF. The CDR3 DNA is TGTGCCAGCAATAACCGGGACAGTGAGTATAGCAATCAGCCCCAGCATTTT.